This T cell receptor (beta chain) comes out of a study of CXCR3-negative and CXCR3-positive naive CD8 T cells. Germline CDR1 is SGDLS and CDR2 is YYNGEE. This CDR3 comprises 16 residues. The study's findings and limits: Naive cells positive for CXCR3 carried more hydrophobic TRB CDR3s than CXCR3-negative ones. In both naive subsets diversity was comparably high, whereas memory CD8+ cells showed much lower diversity. Naive CXCR3-negative and CXCR3-positive cells had similar TRBV-TRBJ usage; memory differed.

In regard to this clonotype: Its antigen remains unknown.

The TRB cDNA libraries were prepared by 5' RACE with UMI labels. TCRdb re-called the 5' RACE reads; one entry per CDR3 protein, DNA not given. Listed are over 70,000 distinct CDR3 sequences; approximately 0.53% falls within the top ten. Sorts performed in triplicate captured 250,000 to 350,000 cells each from every CD8+ T cell subset. CD45RO-CCR7+CD27+CD95- characterized naive CD8+ T cells. The J gene is TRBJ2-4, the V gene TRBV9; TCRdb picks TRBD2, but there is no DNA to check that call. This TCR was recovered from a human donor in good health. Some clones in this sample may be carry-over from other donors' samples. The sample consisted of naive CXCR3+ CD8+ T cells from blood. The subset: CD45RO-CCR7+CD27+CD95- naive CD8+ T cells expressing CXCR3 (TNR3+). This CDR3 is CASSPSGGAAKNIQYF. The full variable domain, with the rest looked up from reference TRBV9 and TRBJ2-4, is DSGVTQTPKHLITATGQRVTLRCSPRSGDLSVYWYQQSLDQGLQFLIQYYNGEERAKGNILERFSAQQFPDLHSELNLSSLELGDSALYFCASSPSGGAAKNIQYFGAGTRLSVL.